This TCR beta chain was captured in a study of blood T cell repertoires in COVID-19. Study-level background: Nucleic acid was either cDNA or gDNA, and it came from T cells, B-cell-depleted T cells, or PBMCs.

Generated by immunoSEQ multiplex PCR, the TCRdb table keeps only in-frame clones and is missing some. Of approximately 360,000 clones listed, 85% to 90% are singletons. Those who participated ranged in age from roughly 18 to 89 years and resided in under 25 US areas. Clinical history reported by participants formed the basis on which cohorts were assigned. The CDR3 sequence is 14 residues long. Germline CDR1 and CDR2: LNHDA and SQIVND (reference sequence). V lost 6 bases and J 6 bases, leaving 17 bases between the germline ends. The receptor was derived from a woman in her 30s with acute COVID-19. Specimen: PBMCs or T cells enriched from blood (not recorded which). The chain combines TRBV19 with TRBJ1-2; D remains unclear. Written as DNA, the CDR3 is TGTGCCAGTAGGAAACAGTCTTTGCGCCATGGCTACACCTTC. This translates into CASRKQSLRHGYTF.